This T cell receptor beta chain was observed in a study of cytomegalovirus exposure and HLA in healthy donors. General observations from the study: In a later analysis, parvovirus B19, influenza, CMV and Epstein-Barr virus appeared linked to several top co-occurrence clusters. HLA restriction was apparent for most CMV-associated TCR beta chains in a later analysis. Earlier analysis yielded a pattern in which most TCR beta V segments were productive about 90% or about 30% of the time.

The PCR used 60 Vbeta and 13 Jbeta primers. Assay used: immunoSEQ multiplex PCR; TCRdb lists only in-frame clones, some missing. The table lists under 200,000 clones, around four fifths of them singletons. Concerning this clone: The antigen is unknown.

This CDR3 has 14 amino acids. Germline loops: CDR1 SGHNT, CDR2 YENEEA. With 4 bases removed from V and 1 base from J, the gap between germline ends came to 9 bases. The chain links TRBV11-3 to TRBJ2-3; tentatively, D is TRBD2 (5 bases). This TCR was sampled from a man between 50 and 59 years old in good health and CMV-seropositive. The sample taken for sequencing was PBMCs. The CDR3 spells CASSSGYGTDTQYF. For the CDR3, the DNA is TGTGCCAGCAGCTCGGGGTACGGCACAGATACGCAGTATTTT.